The 5 T cell receptor beta chains listed next were all sequenced from one sample in a study of blood T cell repertoires in COVID-19. Only in-frame clones appear in the TCRdb table, and some are missing; sequencing was by immunoSEQ multiplex PCR. Altogether some 200,000 clones are present, 86% being singletons, with the ten largest covering around 5.7%. Sequenced input: peripheral blood. The source of these receptors is an elderly man with acute or convalescent COVID-19.

The rearrangement joins TRBV28 to TRBJ1-5, with D possibly being TRBD1 (6 bases). The germline V and J ends were trimmed by 6 bases and 2 bases, with 14 bases remaining between them. Germline CDR1 is MDHEN and CDR2 is SYDVKM. CDR3 length equals 15 residues. The CDR3 here is CASRQGGNGNQPQHF. The CDR3 DNA reads as TGTGCCAGCAGACAAGGGGGTAACGGCAATCAGCCCCAGCATTTT.

The gene calls are TRBV5-1 and TRBJ2-1, with a weak D call TRBD2 (5 bases). CDR1 is SGHRS and CDR2 is YFSETQ in the germline V gene. CDR3 length equals 12 residues. V was shortened by 0 bases and J by 10 bases, with 8 bases between the two germline ends. The CDR3 spells CASSLAGNEQFF. The CDR3 nucleotides are TGCGCCAGCAGCTTGGCCGGGAACGAGCAGTTCTTC.

The chain couples TRBV4-1 to TRBJ2-2; TRBD2 aligns across 9 bases. The J segment lost 6 bases and the V segment lost 1 base, leaving 9 bases of the junction unmatched. There are 17 residues in the CDR3. Per germline, CDR1 MGHRA and CDR2 YSYEKL. The CDR3 protein is CASSQGIGSGSSGELFF. DNA of the CDR3: TGCGCCAGCAGCCAAGGGATTGGTAGCGGGAGTTCCGGGGAGCTGTTTTTT.

V is TRBV29-1 and J is TRBJ2-1, with 12 bases aligning to TRBD2. Unmatched junction bases numbered 9, after V lost 7 bases and J lost 8 bases. The germline V gene encodes CDR1 SQVTM and CDR2 ANQGSEA. This CDR3 region has 14 residues. In nucleotides, the CDR3 is TGCAGCGCAGGACTAGCGGGGTTAGGGGATGAGCAGTTCTTC. Translation: CSAGLAGLGDEQFF.

V is TRBV7-9 and J is TRBJ2-2, with TRBD2 as a possible D gene (6 bases). Germline CDR1 SEHNR, CDR2 FQNEAQ (reference sequence). Trimming took off 1 base at V and 1 base at J, with 16 bases between the two ends. The CDR3 extends over 18 amino acids. CDR3 bases: TGTGCCAGCAGCTTAGTAAGGCCCCGGCGGGGGAACACCGGGGAGCTGTTTTTT. Residues: CASSLVRPRRGNTGELFF.